This T cell receptor beta chain derives from a study of blood T cell repertoires in COVID-19. Clones were sequenced by immunoSEQ multiplex PCR, and TCRdb holds only the in-frame ones, with some missing. Here the sample spans approximately 200,000 clones, about 88% being singletons. Germline CDR1 is GTSNPN and CDR2 is SVGIG (reference sequence). The CDR3 is 13 residues long. The germline V and J ends were trimmed by 5 bases and 11 bases, with 19 bases remaining between them. Sequenced input: peripheral blood. The clonotype was recovered from a man aged 45-65 years who had recovered from COVID-19. The rearrangement links TRBV30 to TRBJ1-5; weak D call: TRBD1 (6 bases). The CDR3 nucleotides read TGTGCCTGGGGGCAGGACAGAAATAAGGCCCAGCATTTT. Translated: CAWGQDRNKAQHF.